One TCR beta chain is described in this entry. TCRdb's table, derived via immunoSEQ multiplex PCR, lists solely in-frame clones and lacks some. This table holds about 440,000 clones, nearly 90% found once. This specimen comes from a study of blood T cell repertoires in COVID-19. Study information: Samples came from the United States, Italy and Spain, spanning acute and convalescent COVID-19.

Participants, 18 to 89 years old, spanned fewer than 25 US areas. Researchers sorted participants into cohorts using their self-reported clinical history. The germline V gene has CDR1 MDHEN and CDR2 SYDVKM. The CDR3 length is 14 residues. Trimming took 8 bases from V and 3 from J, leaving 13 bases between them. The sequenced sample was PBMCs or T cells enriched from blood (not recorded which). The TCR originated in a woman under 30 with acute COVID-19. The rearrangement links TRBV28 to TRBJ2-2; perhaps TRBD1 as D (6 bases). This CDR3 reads CASLTGADTGELFF. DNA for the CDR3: TGTGCCAGCTTGACAGGAGCCGACACCGGGGAGCTGTTTTTT. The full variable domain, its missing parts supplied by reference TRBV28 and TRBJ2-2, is DVKVTQSSRYLVKRTGEKVFLECVQDMDHENMFWYRQDPGLGLRLIYFSYDVKMKEKGDIPEGYSVSREKKERFSLILESASTNQTSMYLCASLTGADTGELFFGEGSRLTVL.